This note documents a single T cell receptor beta chain sequence. Its antigen is as yet unknown. The source of the sample is a study of cytotoxic CD8 clonotypes in ibrutinib-treated CLL. Study background: Responses: roughly 24 partial, 2 complete; after median approximately 67 months, about 15 stayed remitted, some twelve progressed.

After removal of 4 bases from V and 6 bases from J, the junction contained 6 bases not matched to a gene. The CDR3 length is 13 residues. Germline V gene sequence: CDR1 SGHRS, CDR2 YFSETQ. Whole-study findings and limits: Higher clonality was seen at ibrutinib response and a return toward baseline at progression. Public clonotypes, an uncommon group, contracted or remained stable on treatment.

Deep sequencing aimed at 1 in 200,000 to 1 in 1 million T cells' resolution. The table came from immunoSEQ multiplex PCR; TCRdb's copy has only in-frame clones and leaves some out. This sample yields 35,000 to 40,000 clones, of which 49% are seen a single time; approximately 17% belongs to the top ten. The chain carries TRBV5-1 and TRBJ1-2; 7 positions agree with TRBD1. The receptor was derived from a human donor with chronic lymphocytic leukemia. Sequencing used PBMCs, obtained before ibrutinib treatment. The DNA of the CDR3 is TGCGCCAGCAGCGTGACAGGGATGGATGGCTACACCTTC. This gives the protein CASSVTGMDGYTF. The full variable domain, completed using reference TRBV5-1 and TRBJ1-2, is KAGVTQTPRYLIKTRGQQVTLSCSPISGHRSVSWYQQTPGQGLQFLFEYFSETQRNKGNFPGRFSGRQFSNSRSEMNVSTLELGDSALYLCASSVTGMDGYTFGSGTRLTVV.